This T cell receptor (beta chain) was sequenced in a study of T cells after yellow fever vaccination. The CDR3 extends over 12 amino acids. Germline CDR1 reads MNHNY; CDR2 reads SVGAGI (reference sequence). V lost 6 bases and J lost 7, with 13 bases in between. TCRdb re-called the 5' RACE reads with MiXCR, one entry per CDR3 protein. The data show some 560,000 distinct CDR3 sequences, approximately 21% seen once. The source was PBMCs, collected 15 days after the yellow fever booster vaccination. The chain employs TRBV6-6 and TRBJ2-7; D uncertain. The receptor comes from a man under 40 who received the YFV17D yellow fever vaccine. The CDR3 spells CASSPLYQEQYF. The CDR3 coding sequence is TGTGCCAGCAGCCCCCTCTATCAGGAGCAGTACTTC.